The 27 T cell receptor beta chains in this list originate from one sample, sequenced in a study of cytomegalovirus exposure and HLA in healthy donors. PCR primers comprised 60 Vbeta and 13 Jbeta primers. Assay used: immunoSEQ multiplex PCR; TCRdb lists only in-frame clones, some missing. The repertoire consists of 100,000 or so clones, with 60% to 80% occurring once and the leading ten covering about 4.3%. Specimen: PBMCs. These receptor sequences come from a woman between 18 and 29 years old in good health and CMV-seropositive.

The chain uses TRBV9 and TRBJ2-7; 7 bases are shared with TRBD2. The CDR3 extends over 11 amino acids. Trimming took 7 bases from V and 4 from J; bases not matched to a gene: 2. The germline CDR1 and CDR2 sequences are SGDLS and YYNGEE. The CDR3 reads CASGLGYEQYF. The CDR3, as DNA: TGTGCCAGCGGACTAGGGTACGAGCAGTACTTC.

Turning to this clone: This same CDR3 is encoded by further DNA sequences in the sample. The V call is TRBV7-8, the J call TRBJ2-2, with D perhaps TRBD2 (6 bases). Germline CDR1 and CDR2: SGHVS and FQNEAQ. Trimming stripped 5 bases from V and 0 bases from J, with 13 bases between. The CDR3 runs to 16 residues. This CDR3 is CASSQRRGSNTGELFF. DNA of the CDR3: TGTGCCAGCAGCCAAAGGCGGGGTTCGAACACCGGGGAGCTGTTTTTT.

V usage is TRBV29-1 and J usage is TRBJ1-3, with TRBD1 identical over 12 bases. With 7 bases clipped from V and 4 bases from J, the junction kept 11 bases outside the gene matches. Germline V gene lookup returns CDR1 SQVTM and CDR2 ANQGSEA. The CDR3 has 16 residues. The CDR3 DNA reads TGCAGCGCATTATATTGGGACAGGGGGCAGGGAAACACCATATATTTT. Its translation is CSALYWDRGQGNTIYF.

This clone was seen only once. V and J are TRBV7-2 and TRBJ1-5; D uncertain. This CDR3 region has 13 residues. V lost 5 bases and J lost 1, with 6 bases in between. The germline gives CDR1 SGHTA, CDR2 FQGNSA. CDR3 bases: TGTGCCAGCAGCGAGTTAAGCAATCAGCCCCAGCATTTT. It codes for CASSELSNQPQHF.

CDR3 in DNA: TGTGCCAGCAGTTACTCGACAGCCGAAAAGACCCAGTACTTC. Its protein is CASSYSTAEKTQYF. This chain connects TRBV6-6 to TRBJ2-5, with D perhaps matching TRBD1 (5 bases). CDR3 length equals 14 residues. Trimming took 0 bases from V and 6 from J, leaving 11 bases between them. Germline lookup yields CDR1 MNHNY and CDR2 SVGAGI (reference sequence).

The chain couples TRBV5-1 to TRBJ1-5, with D uncertain. The V end lost 1 base, the J end lost 1 base, and 9 bases lay between the germline ends. Germline CDR1 SGHRS, CDR2 YFSETQ. This CDR3 comprises 15 residues. The CDR3 spells CASSLSPESNQPQHF. In DNA, the CDR3 is TGCGCCAGCAGCTTGTCCCCCGAGAGCAATCAGCCCCAGCATTTT.

The genes are TRBV29-1 and TRBJ2-7; TRBD1 matches at 7 bases. V dropped 0 bases and J dropped 0; count of bases not matched to a gene: 8. The CDR3 loop spans 16 amino acids. Germline V gene sequence: CDR1 SQVTM, CDR2 ANQGSEA. Here the CDR3 DNA reads TGCAGCGTTGAAGATGGGGGACAGTCGAGCTCCTACGAGCAGTACTTC. Protein sequence: CSVEDGGQSSSYEQYF.

The V and J genes are TRBV7-2 and TRBJ2-3; D is unclear. V lost 1 base and J lost 1, with 12 bases in between. The germline gives CDR1 SGHTA, CDR2 FQGNSA. The CDR3 consists of 16 residues. CDR3 region: CASSLVAIAGTDTQYF. The CDR3 nucleotides are TGTGCCAGCAGCTTAGTCGCTATTGCGGGCACAGATACGCAGTATTTT.

This chain connects TRBV5-1 to TRBJ2-5; TRBD1 matches 7 bases. Matching the DNA end better, TRBJ2-7 makes the J call doubtful. Germline lookup yields CDR1 SGHRS and CDR2 YFSETQ. The CDR3 runs to 17 residues. The CDR3 is CASSLWGRGMSRYEQYF. The CDR3 coding sequence is TGCGCCAGCAGCTTGTGGGGCAGGGGGATGTCTAGGTACGAGCAGTACTTC.

This clone was seen a single time. The CDR3 protein is CAWASIDTQYF. The CDR3 DNA reads TGTGCCTGGGCTAGCATCGATACGCAGTATTTT. The V call is TRBV30, the J call TRBJ2-3; D might be TRBD2 (5 bases). From germline, CDR1 is GTSNPN and CDR2 SVGIG (reference sequence). The CDR3 consists of 11 residues. The germline V and J ends were trimmed by 5 bases and 6 bases, with 9 bases remaining between them. The full variable domain, in which reference TRBV30 and TRBJ2-3 provide the parts outside the CDR3, is SQTIHQWPATLVQPVGSPLSLECTVEGTSNPNLYWYRQAAGRGLQLLFYSVGIGQISSEVPQNLSASRPQDRQFILSSKKLLLSDSGFYLCAWASIDTQYFGPGTRLTVL.

The table lists this clone with a few counts. The V call is TRBV4-3, the J call TRBJ2-1; D perhaps matches TRBD1 (5 bases). The CDR3 loop spans 17 amino acids. Germline-derived CDR1 and CDR2 are LGHNA and YSLEER. V lost 3 bases and J lost 7, with 22 bases in between. CDR3 bases: TGCGCCAGCAGCCATCCCGTGGGGCTAGAGAGTGGTAATGAGCAGTTCTTC. Its translation is CASSHPVGLESGNEQFF.

The chain links TRBV4-1 to TRBJ2-5; a possible D gene is TRBD1 (5 bases). Between the trimmed V and J ends, which lost 1 base and 2 bases, there was a span of 8 bases. CDR3 length: 14 residues. The germline V gene has CDR1 MGHRA and CDR2 YSYEKL. The CDR3 DNA sequence: TGCGCCAGCAGCCAAGCCCCAGGGCAAGAGACCCAGTACTTC. This translates into CASSQAPGQETQYF.

The rearrangement links TRBV15 to TRBJ1-2; 8 nucleotides match TRBD1. The CDR3 consists of 16 residues. Germline V gene sequence: CDR1 LNHNV, CDR2 YYDKDF (reference sequence). The J segment lost 5 bases and the V segment lost 0 bases, leaving 8 bases of the junction unmatched. The CDR3 nucleotides read TGTGCCACCAGCAGAGATCGGCAGGGGGCGAGGTATGGCTACACCTTC. It encodes CATSRDRQGARYGYTF.

This clone was counted between two and nine times. The chain has TRBV10-1 and TRBJ2-3; D possibly corresponds to TRBD1 (6 bases). The CDR3 spans 10 residues. Trimming stripped 9 bases from V and 11 bases from J, with 12 bases between. In germline, CDR1 is WNHNN, CDR2 SYGVQD (reference sequence). The CDR3 loop is CARRTVGQYF. The CDR3 nucleotides are TGCGCCAGGCGGACAGTCGGGCAGTATTTT.

This clone was seen once. This chain connects TRBV19 to TRBJ2-6; the match to TRBD1 covers 7 bases. V gave up 6 bases and J gave up 0 bases; unmatched junction bases: 14. The CDR3 has 19 residues. Germline CDR1 and CDR2: LNHDA and SQIVND (reference sequence). CDR3 sequence (DNA): TGTGCCAGTAGCGAGATGACAGGACAGGCCTTCTCTGGGGCCAACGTCCTGACTTTC. Encoded protein: CASSEMTGQAFSGANVLTF.

This clone was seen more than once but under ten times. The chain joins TRBV19 to TRBJ2-5; D is uncertain. Trimming took off 0 bases at V and 4 bases at J, with 12 bases between the two ends. Germline assignment: CDR1 LNHDA and CDR2 SQIVND (reference sequence). This CDR3 is 15 amino acids long. The CDR3: CASSIDLPRRETQYF. The CDR3 DNA is TGTGCCAGTAGTATAGATCTGCCGCGTAGAGAGACCCAGTACTTC.

V usage is TRBV28 and J usage is TRBJ2-7; D is unclear. CDR1 is MDHEN, CDR2 SYDVKM, per germline. This CDR3 has 15 amino acids. V shed 6 bases and J shed 3 bases, with 18 bases lying between them. CDR3 residues: CASRPEVRRGYEQYF. The CDR3 DNA follows: TGTGCCAGCAGACCAGAGGTTAGGAGAGGCTACGAGCAGTACTTC.

This clone was counted only a few times. CDR3 residues: CASSEGSSANYEQYF. CDR3 bases: TGTGCCAGCAGTGAGGGGTCTAGCGCCAACTACGAGCAGTACTTC. The chain couples TRBV6-1 to TRBJ2-7; D perhaps matches TRBD2 (6 bases). The V and J ends lost 3 bases and 3 bases respectively, with 15 bases between them. Germline-derived CDR1 and CDR2 are MNHNS and SASEGT. The CDR3 totals 15 residues.

The V gene is TRBV27, the J gene TRBJ1-5, with D hard to call. Germline V gene data show CDR1 as MNHEY and CDR2 as SMNVEV (reference sequence). The V and J ends lost 2 bases and 0 bases respectively, with 14 bases between them. This CDR3 comprises 17 residues. CDR3 nucleotide sequence: TGTGCCAGCAGTTTAGATCGGGGAACCTATAGCAATCAGCCCCAGCATTTT. It encodes CASSLDRGTYSNQPQHF.

The V and J genes are TRBV19 and TRBJ2-7; possible D gene TRBD2, 6 bases. There are 16 residues in the CDR3. Germline lookup yields CDR1 LNHDA and CDR2 SQIVND (reference sequence). Trimming pared 3 bases from V and 1 base from J, leaving 16 bases between. The CDR3 DNA reads as TGTGCCAGTAGTATGGCCCAGGCTAGCGAATCCTACGAGCAGTACTTC. Translation: CASSMAQASESYEQYF.

The chain couples TRBV7-6 to TRBJ2-3; possibly TRBD2 for D (7 bases). Germline V gene data show CDR1 as SGHVS and CDR2 as FNYEAQ. V was trimmed by 3 bases and J by 2 bases, leaving 9 bases between them. The CDR3 length is 14 residues. The CDR3 DNA reads as TGTGCCAGCAGCTTGGGGGGGCCCACAGATACGCAGTATTTT. Amino acid sequence: CASSLGGPTDTQYF.

This sequence joins TRBV6-4 and TRBJ2-2, with 7 bases matching TRBD2. The ends lost 8 bases at V and 0 bases at J; junction bases unmatched: 6. The CDR3 runs to 15 residues. Germline loops: CDR1 MRHNA, CDR2 SNTAGT. The CDR3: CASLSGRANTGELFF. Written as DNA, the CDR3 is TGTGCCAGCCTGAGTGGGAGGGCGAACACCGGGGAGCTGTTTTTT.

This clone was counted between two and nine times. At one boundary the junction diverges from the germline segment, which might be a read error. This rearrangement joins TRBV5-6 to TRBJ2-1; 9 nucleotides match TRBD1. CDR1 SGHDT and CDR2 YYEEEE come from the germline V gene. CDR3 length: 15 amino acids. In nucleotides, the CDR3 is TGTGCCAGCAGGTTGGGACAGGGAATGTACAATGAGCAGTTCTTC. Amino acids: CASRLGQGMYNEQFF.

CDR3 coding DNA: TGCAGCGTTAGGACTAGCGGGGTTCTCTCCTACAATGAGCAGTTCTTC. Its translation is CSVRTSGVLSYNEQFF. The rearrangement uses TRBV29-1 and TRBJ2-1, with 12 bases lining up with TRBD2. Germline-derived CDR1 and CDR2 are SQVTM and ANQGSEA. The trim removed 5 bases at V and 0 bases at J, leaving 5 bases unmatched. This CDR3 has 16 amino acids.

As for this clone: Different DNA sequences within this sample yield the same CDR3. V usage is TRBV19 and J usage is TRBJ1-5; 8 bases are shared with TRBD1. CDR1 is LNHDA, CDR2 SQIVND, per germline (reference sequence). Germline trimming cut 7 bases from V and 1 base from J; bases unmatched to any gene: 6. This CDR3 spans 15 amino acids. CDR3 nucleotides: TGTGCCAGTATTAAAACAGGGGGGAGCAATCAGCCCCAGCATTTT. As protein: CASIKTGGSNQPQHF.

This clone was observed a handful of times. The J gene is TRBJ2-5, the V gene TRBV7-8; a possible D gene is TRBD2 (5 bases). The germline V gene has CDR1 SGHVS and CDR2 FQNEAQ. There are 15 residues in the CDR3. V shed 5 bases and J shed 6 bases, with 19 bases lying between them. This CDR3 is CASSPSRGIGKTQYF. The CDR3 region has the DNA TGTGCCAGCAGCCCCTCCCGAGGGATTGGGAAGACCCAGTACTTC.

The genes are TRBV19 and TRBJ2-7; 8 bases fit TRBD1. The germline V gene has CDR1 LNHDA and CDR2 SQIVND (reference sequence). The CDR3 sequence is 15 residues long. With 3 bases clipped from V and 4 bases from J, the junction kept 8 bases outside the gene matches. Here the CDR3 reads CASSMFFQGAYEQYF. The CDR3 DNA is TGTGCCAGTAGTATGTTTTTCCAGGGGGCGTACGAGCAGTACTTC.